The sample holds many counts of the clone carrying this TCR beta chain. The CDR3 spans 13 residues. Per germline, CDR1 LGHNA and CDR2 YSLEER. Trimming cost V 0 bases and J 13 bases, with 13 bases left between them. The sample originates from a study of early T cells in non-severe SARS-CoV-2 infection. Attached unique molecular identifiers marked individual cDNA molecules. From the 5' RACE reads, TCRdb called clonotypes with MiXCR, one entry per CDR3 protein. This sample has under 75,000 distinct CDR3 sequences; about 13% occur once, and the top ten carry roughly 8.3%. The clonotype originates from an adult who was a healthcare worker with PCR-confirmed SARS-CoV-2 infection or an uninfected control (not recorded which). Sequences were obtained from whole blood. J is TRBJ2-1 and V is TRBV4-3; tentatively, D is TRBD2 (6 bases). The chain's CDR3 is CASSQEGGASQFF. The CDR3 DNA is TGCGCCAGCAGCCAAGAGGGAGGAGCGTCACAGTTCTTC.